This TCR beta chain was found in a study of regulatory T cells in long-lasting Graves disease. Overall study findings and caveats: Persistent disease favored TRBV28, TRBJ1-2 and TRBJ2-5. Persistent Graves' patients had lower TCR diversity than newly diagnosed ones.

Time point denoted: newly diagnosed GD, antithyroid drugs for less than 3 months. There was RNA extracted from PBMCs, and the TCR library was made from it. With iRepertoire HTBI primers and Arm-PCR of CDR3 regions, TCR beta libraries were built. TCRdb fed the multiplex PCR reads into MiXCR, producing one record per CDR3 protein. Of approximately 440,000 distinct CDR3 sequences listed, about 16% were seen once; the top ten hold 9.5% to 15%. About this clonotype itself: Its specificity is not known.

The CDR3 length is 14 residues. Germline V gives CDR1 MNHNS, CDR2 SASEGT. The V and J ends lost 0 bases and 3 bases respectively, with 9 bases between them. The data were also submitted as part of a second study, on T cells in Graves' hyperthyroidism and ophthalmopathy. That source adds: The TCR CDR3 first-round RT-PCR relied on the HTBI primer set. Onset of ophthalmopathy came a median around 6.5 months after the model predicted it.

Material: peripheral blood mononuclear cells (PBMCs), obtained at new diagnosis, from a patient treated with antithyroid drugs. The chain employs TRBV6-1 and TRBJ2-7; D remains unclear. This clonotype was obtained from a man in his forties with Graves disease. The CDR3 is CASSEALRGYEQYF. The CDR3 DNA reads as TGTGCCAGCAGTGAAGCGCTTCGAGGCTACGAGCAGTACTTC.